These 22 T cell receptor beta chains were sequenced from one sample in a study of blood T cells in healthy people across ages. With a J-beta primer mix and a sample-barcoded 5' primer, a second PCR ran about 7 to 12 cycles. In TCRdb, the 5' RACE reads were re-called with MiXCR into one record per CDR3 protein. The sample holds around 1,500,000 distinct CDR3 sequences; around 39% are singletons and the top ten take approximately 7.9%. Sequenced sample: blood. These receptor sequences come from a woman aged 18-29 years in good health.

The chain joins TRBV13 to TRBJ2-3; perhaps TRBD2 as D (6 bases). The germline V and J ends were trimmed by 1 base and 4 bases, with 12 bases remaining between them. Germline CDR1 PRHDT, CDR2 FYEKMQ (reference sequence). The CDR3 length is 15 residues. The CDR3 reads CASSLVPGEADTQYF. The CDR3 DNA reads as TGTGCCAGCAGCTTAGTTCCGGGAGAGGCAGATACGCAGTATTTT.

This clonotype showed up just a few times. The V gene is TRBV6-1, the J gene TRBJ2-3; TRBD2 aligns across 10 bases. The CDR3 spans 15 residues. The V segment lost 1 base and the J segment 5 bases; nucleotides outside the gene matches: 3. CDR1 is MNHNS and CDR2 is SASEGT in the germline V gene. This CDR3 reads CASSEVAGGGDTQYF. The CDR3 nucleotides are TGTGCCAGCAGTGAAGTAGCGGGGGGTGGAGATACGCAGTATTTT.

The rearrangement uses TRBV20-1 and TRBJ2-6; D might be TRBD1 or TRBD2, each matching 5 bases. This CDR3 has 17 amino acids. Trimming pared 3 bases from V and 1 base from J, leaving 16 bases between. The germline gives CDR1 DFQATT, CDR2 SNEGSKA (reference sequence). This chain's CDR3 is CSARSGTVFSGANVLTF. Written as DNA, the CDR3 is TGCAGTGCTAGGTCCGGGACCGTCTTTTCTGGGGCCAACGTCCTGACTTTC.

Comment on this clonotype: A clone one base away is much larger, so this may be a read error. The chain couples TRBV20-1 to TRBJ2-1, with D maybe TRBD1 (6 bases). The germline V and J ends were trimmed by 2 bases and 4 bases, with 15 bases remaining between them. CDR1 is DFQATT, CDR2 SNEGSKA, per germline (reference sequence). The length of the CDR3 is 15 residues. In nucleotides, the CDR3 is TGCAGTGCTAGACTACGGGCTAGGGGGTACAATGAGCAGTTCTTC. Its protein product is CSARLRARGYNEQFF.

The chain uses TRBV20-1 and TRBJ2-5, with a weak D call TRBD1 (6 bases). Germline assignment: CDR1 DFQATT and CDR2 SNEGSKA (reference sequence). Trimming pared 4 bases from V and 12 bases from J, leaving 24 bases between. The CDR3 extends over 14 amino acids. CDR3 nucleotide sequence: TGCAGTGCTAAGGGGACAACGTCTACGGGCCGGGAGTACTTC. It translates to CSAKGTTSTGREYF.

The chain is built from TRBV2 and TRBJ2-3; 8 bases fit TRBD2. The CDR3 contains 21 residues. After removal of 6 bases from V and 0 bases from J, the junction contained 23 bases not matched to a gene. Germline CDR1 is SNHLY and CDR2 is FYNNEI. DNA of the CDR3: TGTGCCAGCAGCACCACGACTTCTGCGGGAGGTACCTCACTTAGCACAGATACGCAGTATTTT. Amino acids: CASSTTTSAGGTSLSTDTQYF.

Note on this clonotype: An end of the junction differs from the germline gene, which may be a read error. The rearrangement uses TRBV28 and TRBJ2-1; 8 nucleotides agree with TRBD1. The CDR3 has 16 residues. Germline CDR1 reads MDHEN; CDR2 reads SYDVKM. CDR3 protein: CACSSFGGTGYNEQFF. The DNA of the CDR3 is TGTGCCTGCAGTTCGTTCGGAGGGACAGGTTACAATGAGCAGTTCTTC.

In regard to this clonotype: The junction and the germline gene differ at one end; a read error may be behind it. The V and J genes are TRBV25-1 and TRBJ1-2; D is unclear. Germline assignment: CDR1 MGHDK and CDR2 SYGVNS. CDR3 size: 14 residues. CDR3 nucleotide sequence: TGTGCCGGCAGTGATCTTGGCTCCAACTATGGCTACACCTTC. It codes for CAGSDLGSNYGYTF.

This rearrangement joins TRBV5-1 to TRBJ2-1; the match to TRBD1 covers 7 bases. Unmatched junction bases numbered 12, after V lost 4 bases and J lost 5 bases. The CDR3 length is 16 residues. Germline-derived CDR1 and CDR2 are SGHRS and YFSETQ. The CDR3 loop reads CASSLDPGQPHNEQFF. The CDR3 DNA sequence: TGCGCCAGCAGCCTGGACCCGGGACAGCCGCACAATGAGCAGTTCTTC.

The chain links TRBV7-2 to TRBJ1-5, with D perhaps TRBD1 (5 bases). The V end was cut by 5 bases, the J end by 0 bases, with 17 bases between. This CDR3 has 17 residues. Germline V gives CDR1 SGHTA, CDR2 FQGNSA. As DNA, the CDR3 is TGTGCCAGCAGCGTCTCCGGAGGGGCGTATAGCAATCAGCCCCAGCATTTT. It codes for CASSVSGGAYSNQPQHF.

This clonotype was found a few times. The chain couples TRBV2 to TRBJ2-3, with D perhaps TRBD2 (6 bases). Per germline, CDR1 SNHLY and CDR2 FYNNEI. The length of the CDR3 is 15 residues. V was pared by 3 bases and J by 2 bases, with 12 bases between. The CDR3 loop is CASSDEGGLTDTQYF. The CDR3, as DNA: TGTGCCAGCAGTGACGAGGGAGGACTCACAGATACGCAGTATTTT.

The chain recombines TRBV28 with TRBJ1-5; D unresolved. The CDR3 consists of 14 residues. Germline V gene data show CDR1 as MDHEN and CDR2 as SYDVKM. V lost 1 base to trimming and J lost 4 bases, with 8 bases between them. The CDR3 coding sequence is TGTGCCAGCAGTTTATTAATGGATAATCAGCCCCAGCATTTT. Amino acids: CASSLLMDNQPQHF.

The chain carries TRBV9 and TRBJ1-1; unclear D gene. The V and J ends lost 2 bases and 4 bases respectively, with 6 bases between them. The CDR3 consists of 12 residues. Germline CDR1 is SGDLS and CDR2 is YYNGEE. The chain's CDR3 is CASSVQGTEAFF. DNA for the CDR3: TGTGCCAGCAGCGTTCAAGGCACTGAAGCTTTCTTT.

This clonotype was counted only a few times. The rearrangement uses TRBV7-2 and TRBJ1-5; TRBD1 might be the D (6 bases). Between the trimmed V and J ends, which lost 1 base and 1 base, there was a span of 11 bases. Germline values: CDR1 SGHTA, CDR2 FQGNSA. The CDR3 totals 16 residues. DNA of the CDR3: TGTGCCAGCAGCTTAGTGGGGGGGCCGAGCAATCAGCCCCAGCATTTT. The encoded protein is CASSLVGGPSNQPQHF.

This clonotype was seen more than once but under ten times. This chain connects TRBV4-1 to TRBJ2-3; 15 nucleotides line up with TRBD2. The CDR3 spans 15 residues. J lost 5 bases, V lost 6 bases, and 3 bases had no gene match. Germline CDR1 and CDR2: MGHRA and YSYEKL. Here the CDR3 reads CASSGLAGGRDTQYF. CDR3 in DNA: TGCGCCAGCAGTGGACTAGCGGGAGGGAGAGATACGCAGTATTTT.

A few counts support this clonotype. The chain uses TRBV7-9 and TRBJ2-3; D is unclear. Germline-derived CDR1 and CDR2 are SEHNR and FQNEAQ (reference sequence). V dropped 0 bases and J dropped 0 bases, with 10 bases sitting between them. The CDR3 runs to 16 residues. The CDR3, as DNA: TGTGCCAGCAGCTTAGCGGAGAGCTTTAGCACAGATACGCAGTATTTT. Encoded protein: CASSLAESFSTDTQYF.

The chain employs TRBV10-3 and TRBJ2-7; D is uncertain. Germline V CDR1 and CDR2: ENHRY, SYGVKD. Trimming removed 6 bases at V and 6 bases at J, with 15 bases between. The CDR3 runs to 13 residues. The CDR3 coding sequence is TGTGCCATCAGCACATCCCCCAACTCCGAGCAGTACTTC. Translation: CAISTSPNSEQYF.

The chain has TRBV4-1 and TRBJ2-3; D is possibly TRBD1 or TRBD2 (5 bases each). CDR1 is MGHRA and CDR2 is YSYEKL in the germline V gene. The germline V and J ends were trimmed by 0 bases and 6 bases, with 16 bases remaining between them. The CDR3 runs to 16 residues. The CDR3 sequence: CASSQDGDLAADTQYF. CDR3 bases: TGCGCCAGCAGCCAAGATGGGGACCTCGCTGCCGATACGCAGTATTTT.

The chain employs TRBV29-1 and TRBJ2-1; D ambiguous. The CDR3 has 12 residues. Trimming took off 7 bases at V and 5 bases at J, with 12 bases between the two ends. From germline, CDR1 is SQVTM and CDR2 ANQGSEA. DNA for the CDR3: TGCAGCGCTCTACCTGCGAACAATGAGCAGTTCTTC. Translation: CSALPANNEQFF.

This clonotype was picked up a small number of times. This chain joins TRBV4-2 and TRBJ2-7; 7 nucleotides align to TRBD2. The germline V gene encodes CDR1 LGHNA and CDR2 YNFKEQ. V shed 0 bases and J 2 bases; nucleotides not matched to a gene: 7. The CDR3 consists of 16 residues. CDR3 sequence (DNA): TGTGCCAGCAGCCAAGATAGGCTAGCGGTAACCTACGAGCAGTACTTC. Residues: CASSQDRLAVTYEQYF.

V usage is TRBV27 and J usage is TRBJ2-4, with 8 positions matching TRBD1. The V gene end was trimmed by 5 bases and the J gene end by 0 bases; junction bases not matched to a gene: 3. Germline loops: CDR1 MNHEY, CDR2 SMNVEV (reference sequence). The CDR3 consists of 15 residues. The CDR3 nucleotides read TGTGCCAGCAGTCCGACAGGGGAAGCCAAAAACATTCAGTACTTC. It is translated as CASSPTGEAKNIQYF.

This clonotype was found a few times. The CDR3 protein is CSARSGTVSGANVLTF. CDR3 DNA: TGCAGTGCTAGATCCGGGACAGTCTCTGGGGCCAACGTCCTGACTTTC. The genes are TRBV20-1 and TRBJ2-6, with 7 nucleotides matching TRBD1. Germline-derived CDR1 and CDR2 are DFQATT and SNEGSKA (reference sequence). V shed 2 bases, J shed 0 bases, and the junction held 4 bases outside the gene matches. This CDR3 spans 16 amino acids.